Each of the 3 T cell receptor beta chains below was sequenced from the same sample in a study of blood T cell repertoires in COVID-19. This table comes from immunoSEQ multiplex PCR, and its TCRdb copy is limited to in-frame clones, with some not included. The sample shows a few hundred thousand clones, roughly 90% of them seen only once. Sequenced: PBMCs or T cells enriched from blood (not recorded which). The receptor source for this set is a woman under 40 who had recovered from COVID-19.

The chain recombines TRBV2 with TRBJ1-2; TRBD1 matches 9 bases. Trimming cost V 6 bases and J 0 bases; bases outside gene matches: 11. Germline V gives CDR1 SNHLY, CDR2 FYNNEI. This CDR3 region has 17 residues. The DNA of the CDR3 is TGTGCCAGCAGCTTTCCCGGAGGGGACAGGGCTAACTATGGCTACACCTTC. This gives the protein CASSFPGGDRANYGYTF.

This clone has just one count. The chain combines TRBV9 with TRBJ2-7, with TRBD2 matching over 11 bases. Germline values: CDR1 SGDLS, CDR2 YYNGEE. The length of the CDR3 is 19 residues. The V gene end was trimmed by 2 bases and the J gene end by 2 bases; junction bases not matched to a gene: 15. CDR3 sequence (DNA): TGTGCCAGCAGCGTTGGTCTAGCGGGGGGAGGTGAGTTCCCCTACGAGCAGTACTTC. The encoded protein is CASSVGLAGGGEFPYEQYF.

The chain carries TRBV18 and TRBJ2-7, with 12 bases that match TRBD2. The CDR3 sequence is 15 residues long. V dropped 4 bases and J dropped 5; count of bases not matched to a gene: 6. Germline CDR1 KGHSH, CDR2 LQKENI. CDR3 DNA sequence: TGTGCCAGCTCACGGACTAGCGGGACGGTAGACGAGCAGTACTTC. This codes for CASSRTSGTVDEQYF. The entire variable domain, with the rest obtained from reference TRBV18 and TRBJ2-7, is as follows: NAGVMQNPRHLVRRRGQEARLRCSPMKGHSHVYWYRQLPEEGLKFMVYLQKENIIDESGMPKERFSAEFPKEGPSILRIQQVVRGDSAAYFCASSRTSGTVDEQYFGPGTRLTVT.